The sequence of this TCR beta chain was determined in a study of OX40 agonist ivuxolimab in advanced cancers. J gave up 3 bases and V 7 bases, and 2 bases lay outside the gene matches. The germline V gene has CDR1 LNHDA and CDR2 SQIVND (reference sequence). The CDR3 spans 13 residues. Assay used: immunoSEQ multiplex PCR; TCRdb lists only in-frame clones, some missing. This repertoire shows roughly 79,000 clones, about 90% found once; its top ten account for under 2%. Prior autoimmune disease or systemic immunosuppression barred patients. This sequence joins TRBV19 and TRBJ2-1; 8 bases match TRBD2. The source was CD4+ or CD8+ T cells sorted from blood, collected in a trial of the OX40 agonist ivuxolimab. This receptor was taken from an adult with an advanced solid tumor such as melanoma, head and neck, liver or kidney cancer. This CDR3 reads CASKGTSYNEQFF. Written as DNA, the CDR3 is TGTGCCAGTAAGGGGACTAGCTACAATGAGCAGTTCTTC.